These T cell receptor beta chains were read from a single sample in a study of T-cell memory formation after mild COVID-19. TCRdb analysed the 5' RACE reads with MiXCR anew, one entry per CDR3 protein. The sample has 250,000 to 300,000 distinct CDR3 sequences; around 16% are singletons. Sequencing was done on a sample of PBMCs or a T cell subset sorted from them (not recorded which). Every receptor here comes from a young man who had mild COVID-19 (a few samples of this study predate the infection). Cell type and time point are not known. The CDR3 runs from the conserved cysteine through the conserved F or W. The D gene is left open where the match is weak. For some rows the clone size is stated as once, few or many, or as a class when expanded; others skip it.

clone size | J gene | V gene | D gene | CDR3 DNA | CDR3 protein
NA | TRBJ1-2 | TRBV7-9 | TRBD1 | TGTGCCAGCAGCCCACGCGACAGGGCCTATGGCTACACCTTC | CASSPRDRAYGYTF
once | TRBJ2-1 | TRBV5-1 | TRBD2 | TGCGCCAGCAGCTTGTCCCCGACTAGCGGGGATGAGCAGTTCTTC | CASSLSPTSGDEQFF
NA | TRBJ1-1 | TRBV29-1 | TRBD1 | TGCAGCGTAACCCAGGGGGCCACGAACACTGAAGCTTTCTTT | CSVTQGATNTEAFF
NA | TRBJ1-2 | TRBV4-1 | TRBD1 | TGCGCCAGCAGCCACGCCCGGGACAGGGCCTATGGCTACACCTTC | CASSHARDRAYGYTF
few | TRBJ2-3 | TRBV29-1 | TRBD1 | TGCAGCGTTGAACTCGGGACAGCTACAGATACGCAGTATTTT | CSVELGTATDTQYF
few | TRBJ2-2 | TRBV4-1 | NA | TGCGCCAGCAGCCAAGTACAGGGAGTCGACACCGGGGAGCTGTTTTTT | CASSQVQGVDTGELFF
NA | TRBJ2-7 | TRBV4-1 | NA | TGCGCCAGCAGCCAAGAGTGGACTAACCGCGCCTACGAGCAGTACTTC | CASSQEWTNRAYEQYF
NA | TRBJ2-3 | TRBV29-1 | NA | TGCAGCGTTGTCTCCAGGGACACAGATACGCAGTATTTT | CSVVSRDTDTQYF
NA | TRBJ2-4 | TRBV25-1 | NA | TGTGCCAGCAGTGACTGGCACGGCCTGGTTCAGTACTTC | CASSDWHGLVQYF
few | TRBJ2-3 | TRBV20-1 | NA | TGCAGTGGTGGGGATGAAGTAAGCACAGATACGCAGTATTTT | CSGGDEVSTDTQYF
NA | TRBJ2-2 | TRBV7-2 | TRBD2 | TGTGCCAGCAGAGAGATAGCACGAACTAGCGGTCACACCGGGGAGCTGTTTTTT | CASREIARTSGHTGELFF
NA | TRBJ2-1 | TRBV20-1 | TRBD2 | TGCAGTGTACTAGCGGGGTCCCAGGAGCAGTTCTTC | CSVLAGSQEQFF
few | TRBJ1-5 | TRBV4-1 | TRBD1 | TGCGCCAGCATCGTGGGAACAGGGGACTATCAGCCCCAGCATTTT | CASIVGTGDYQPQHF
NA | TRBJ2-3 | TRBV15 | TRBD1 | TGTGCCACCAGCCCTACAGGGGCAACGCAGTATTTT | CATSPTGATQYF
NA | TRBJ2-3 | TRBV5-1 | NA | TGCGCCAGCAGCCCGGCCGGGACCACCACTAGCACAGATACGCAGTATTTT | CASSPAGTTTSTDTQYF
few | TRBJ1-4 | TRBV25-1 | NA | TGTGCCACCATGCCAGGCGCGAGTGAAAAACTGTTTTTT | CATMPGASEKLFF
few | TRBJ2-3 | TRBV10-3 | NA | TGTGCCATCACCGACCGGGGAAGCACAGATACGCAGTATTTT | CAITDRGSTDTQYF
few | TRBJ2-2 | TRBV12-3/TRBV12-4 | TRBD2 | TGTGCCAGTACGAAGAATGGACTAGCGGGGGTTACAAACACCGGGGAGCTGTTTTTT | CASTKNGLAGVTNTGELFF
once | TRBJ2-1 | TRBV10-1 | NA | TGCGCCAGCAGTGTAACGAGGAATGAGCAGTTCTTC | CASSVTRNEQFF
NA | TRBJ2-3 | TRBV6-1 | NA | TGTGCCAGCAGTGAACTCACAGATACGCAGTATTTT | CASSELTDTQYF
many | TRBJ1-2 | TRBV4-3 | NA | TGCGCCAGCAGCCAAGATCGGGGAAGAGGCTACACCTTC | CASSQDRGRGYTF
few | TRBJ1-1 | TRBV7-9 | NA | TGTGCCAGCAGCCCAGGGCAGGTTTTGAGTGTTCGCACTGAAGCTTTCTTT | CASSPGQVLSVRTEAFF
once | TRBJ2-1 | TRBV5-6 | NA | TGTGCCAGCAGCTGGGGAAGAGGTGAGCAGTTCTTC | CASSWGRGEQFF
NA | TRBJ2-7 | TRBV2 | TRBD1 | TGTGCCAGCAGTTACACAGGGGTCGAGCAGTACTTC | CASSYTGVEQYF
NA | TRBJ1-2 | TRBV6-2/TRBV6-3 | NA | TGTGCCAGCACCACGGGGCAAATCTACACCTTC | CASTTGQIYTF
few | TRBJ2-1 | TRBV11-1 | TRBD2 | TGTGCCAGCAGACTAGCGGGGGGCTACAATGAGCAGTTCTTC | CASRLAGGYNEQFF
many | TRBJ1-1 | TRBV7-6 | NA | TGTGCCAGCAGCTTGACAGTGAACACTGAAGCTTTCTTT | CASSLTVNTEAFF
many | TRBJ2-1 | TRBV20-1 | TRBD2 | TGCAGTGCTAGAGATGGAGCGGGGGCCTACAATGAGCAGTTCTTC | CSARDGAGAYNEQFF
many | TRBJ2-7 | TRBV5-1 | TRBD1 | TGCGCCAGCAGCTTAACAGGGGGCTACGAGCAGTACTTC | CASSLTGGYEQYF
few | TRBJ2-3 | TRBV9 | NA | TGTGCCAGCAGCGCCTACAGCACAGATACGCAGTATTTT | CASSAYSTDTQYF
NA | TRBJ2-7 | TRBV4-2 | NA | TGTGCCAGCAGCCAAGACAGGGGTTCATCCGAGCAGTACTTC | CASSQDRGSSEQYF
NA | TRBJ2-7 | TRBV20-1 | NA | TGCAGTGCTTTTCCAGGGACGACCTACGAGCAGTACTTC | CSAFPGTTYEQYF